The 30 T cell receptor beta chains given below trace back to one sample, sequenced in a study of cytomegalovirus exposure and HLA in healthy donors. The primer mix had 60 Vbeta and 13 Jbeta primers. Assay used: immunoSEQ multiplex PCR; TCRdb lists only in-frame clones, some missing. The sample totals approximately 54,000 clones; its top ten clones hold approximately 6.8%. The sequenced sample was PBMCs. The source is a middle-aged woman in good health and CMV-seronegative.

This chain links TRBV25-1 with TRBJ1-2; 9 bases map to TRBD1. Germline assignment: CDR1 MGHDK and CDR2 SYGVNS. The CDR3 is 14 amino acids. The junction had 6 bases not matched to a gene; V was cut back by 4 bases and J by 6 bases. The CDR3 coding sequence is TGTGCCAGCAGTGGGTTACAGGGGGCAGATGGCTACACCTTC. As protein: CASSGLQGADGYTF.

The rearrangement uses TRBV7-6 and TRBJ1-5, with 9 bases aligning to TRBD1. V gave up 1 base and J gave up 4 bases; unmatched junction bases: 5. This CDR3 comprises 16 residues. Germline lookup yields CDR1 SGHVS and CDR2 FNYEAQ. CDR3 in DNA: TGTGCCAGCAGCTTAGGGGGAGGGACAGGGAATCAGCCCCAGCATTTT. Translated, it gives CASSLGGGTGNQPQHF. Full variable domain (rest looked up from reference TRBV7-6 and TRBJ1-5): GAGVSQSPRYKVTKRGQDVALRCDPISGHVSLYWYRQALGQGPEFLTYFNYEAQQDKSGLPNDRFSAERPEGSISTLTIQRTEQRDSAMYRCASSLGGGTGNQPQHFGDGTRLSIL.

Note on this clone: At the DNA level, this CDR3 is encoded by other sequences in the same sample as well. The chain employs TRBV10-1 and TRBJ1-5; D possibly corresponds to TRBD1 (6 bases). The CDR3 sequence is 17 residues long. Germline V gene lookup returns CDR1 WNHNN and CDR2 SYGVQD (reference sequence). V lost 5 bases to trimming and J lost 1 base, with 18 bases between them. The CDR3 bases are TGCGCCAGCAGTATTAGACAGGAGCCCAAAAGCAATCAGCCCCAGCATTTT. This codes for CASSIRQEPKSNQPQHF.

The chain couples TRBV4-1 to TRBJ1-1; 7 nucleotides line up with TRBD1. Germline V gene data show CDR1 as MGHRA and CDR2 as YSYEKL. Trimming at V came to 4 bases and at J to 3 bases, leaving 2 bases not matched to a gene. CDR3 size: 13 residues. The CDR3 sequence is CASSLQGDTEAFF. The CDR3 region has the DNA TGCGCCAGCAGCCTTCAGGGGGACACTGAAGCTTTCTTT.

The rearrangement links TRBV10-1 to TRBJ2-7; weak D call: TRBD2 (6 bases). The CDR3 spans 17 residues. Germline CDR1 is WNHNN and CDR2 is SYGVQD (reference sequence). V dropped 4 bases and J dropped 3 bases, with 22 bases sitting between them. CDR3 DNA: TGCGCCAGCAGTGGGCACAAAATGCCGGGACTCCGCTACGAGCAGTACTTC. The encoded protein is CASSGHKMPGLRYEQYF.

The V call is TRBV6-5, the J call TRBJ1-1; TRBD1 might be the D (5 bases). Germline lookup yields CDR1 MNHEY and CDR2 SVGAGI. This CDR3 region has 14 residues. Trimming left V 6 bases short and J 4 bases short, with 15 bases between. CDR3 residues: CASRTGGRPTEAFF. Written as DNA, the CDR3 is TGTGCCAGCAGAACCGGGGGTCGCCCCACTGAAGCTTTCTTT.

CDR3 protein: CASSLTGGGQETQYF. The CDR3 nucleotides read TGCGCCAGCAGCTTGACAGGGGGAGGGCAAGAGACCCAGTACTTC. This chain links TRBV5-1 with TRBJ2-5; possible D gene TRBD1, 8 bases. V was trimmed by 1 base and J by 2 bases, leaving 12 bases between them. This CDR3 is 15 amino acids long. Looked up from germline, CDR1 is SGHRS and CDR2 is YFSETQ.

The rearrangement joins TRBV4-2 to TRBJ2-7; 7 nucleotides align to TRBD2. This CDR3 contains 16 residues. J was trimmed by 2 bases and V by 4 bases; bases with no gene match: 11. The germline V gene has CDR1 LGHNA and CDR2 YNFKEQ. The CDR3 spells CASSPRWLADAYEQYF. The CDR3 nucleotides are TGTGCCAGCAGCCCCAGATGGCTAGCGGATGCCTACGAGCAGTACTTC.

The rearrangement joins TRBV5-1 to TRBJ1-1, with TRBD1 matching 7 bases. With V trimmed by 3 bases and J by 0 bases, 5 bases remained unmatched. The germline CDR1 and CDR2 sequences are SGHRS and YFSETQ. CDR3 length: 15 amino acids. The CDR3 sequence: CASSSTGEVNTEAFF. CDR3 bases: TGCGCCAGCAGCTCCACAGGGGAGGTGAACACTGAAGCTTTCTTT.

CDR3 DNA sequence: TGTGCCAGCTCAATCCTGTCTGGGACAGGGGGCGAGCAGTACTTC. Its protein product is CASSILSGTGGEQYF. The chain uses TRBV18 and TRBJ2-7, with 11 bases identical to TRBD1. The CDR3 spans 15 residues. CDR1 KGHSH and CDR2 LQKENI come from the germline V gene. Trimming removed 5 bases from V and 6 bases from J; junction bases left unmatched: 9. Looking up the rest from reference TRBV18 and TRBJ2-7 gives the full variable domain: NAGVMQNPRHLVRRRGQEARLRCSPMKGHSHVYWYRQLPEEGLKFMVYLQKENIIDESGMPKERFSAEFPKEGPSILRIQQVVRGDSAAYFCASSILSGTGGEQYFGPGTRLTVT.

V and J are TRBV5-1 and TRBJ1-5; D gene uncertain. Trimming pared 4 bases from V and 6 bases from J, leaving 20 bases between. The CDR3 loop spans 16 amino acids. Germline V CDR1 and CDR2: SGHRS, YFSETQ. The CDR3 nucleotides are TGCGCCAGCAGCCCGACGGCGGGAGGGTCGGGTCAGCCCCAGCATTTT. Translation gives CASSPTAGGSGQPQHF.

The chain recombines TRBV28 with TRBJ1-2; D is unclear. Germline CDR1 is MDHEN and CDR2 is SYDVKM. The CDR3 spans 12 residues. V lost 3 bases to trimming and J lost 8 bases, with 10 bases between them. The CDR3 bases are TGTGCCAGCAGTTTTCAGGCTACGGGCTACACCTTC. It codes for CASSFQATGYTF.

The chain links TRBV11-2 to TRBJ2-4, with 12 bases matching TRBD2. The germline CDR1 and CDR2 sequences are SGHAT and FQNNGV. The CDR3 extends over 18 amino acids. After removal of 2 bases from V and 1 base from J, the junction contained 6 bases not matched to a gene. CDR3 amino acids: CASSLLAGGFTAKNIQYF. Written as DNA, the CDR3 is TGTGCCAGCAGCTTACTAGCGGGAGGGTTTACGGCCAAAAACATTCAGTACTTC.

This sequence joins TRBV18 and TRBJ2-3; D gene ambiguous. Germline CDR1 is KGHSH and CDR2 is LQKENI. The V and J ends lost 1 base and 0 bases respectively, with 5 bases between them. The CDR3 covers 14 residues. CDR3 DNA: TGTGCCAGCTCACCACTCCAGAGCACAGATACGCAGTATTTT. It yields the protein CASSPLQSTDTQYF.

This rearrangement joins TRBV5-1 to TRBJ2-3; 8 nucleotides agree with TRBD2. Germline CDR1 reads SGHRS; CDR2 reads YFSETQ. The CDR3 loop spans 14 amino acids. Trimming cost V 4 bases and J 2 bases; bases outside gene matches: 3. The CDR3 bases are TGCGCCAGCAGCAAACTAGCGGACACAGATACGCAGTATTTT. The encoded protein is CASSKLADTDTQYF.

The chain employs TRBV11-2 and TRBJ2-3, with 8 bases identical to TRBD2. Germline CDR1 reads SGHAT; CDR2 reads FQNNGV. With 8 bases clipped from V and 8 bases from J, the junction kept 9 bases outside the gene matches. This CDR3 region has 13 residues. CDR3 protein: CASAGGAGATQYF. For the CDR3, the DNA is TGTGCCAGCGCCGGGGGGGCGGGGGCTACGCAGTATTTT.

V gene TRBV28 combines with J gene TRBJ1-2; D may be TRBD1 (6 bases). Germline V CDR1 and CDR2: MDHEN, SYDVKM. V lost 3 bases and J 8 bases, leaving 13 bases between the germline ends. The CDR3 extends over 13 amino acids. The CDR3 loop is CASSLWGGGGYTF. CDR3 DNA sequence: TGTGCCAGCAGTTTGTGGGGAGGGGGGGGCTACACCTTC.

The rearrangement joins TRBV19 to TRBJ1-2, with D maybe TRBD1 (5 bases). This CDR3 contains 12 residues. From germline, CDR1 is LNHDA and CDR2 SQIVND (reference sequence). V shed 11 bases and J shed 1 base, with 11 bases lying between them. The CDR3, as DNA: TGTGCCTCACGGGGGGTTAACTATGGCTACACCTTC. The encoded protein is CASRGVNYGYTF. Full variable domain (missing parts from reference TRBV19 and TRBJ1-2): DGGITQSPKYLFRKEGQNVTLSCEQNLNHDAMYWYRQDPGQGLRLIYYSQIVNDFQKGDIAEGYSVSREKKESFPLTVTSAQKNPTAFYLCASRGVNYGYTFGSGTRLTVV.

This chain uses TRBV6-5 with TRBJ2-7; TRBD1 matches at 7 bases. V was pared by 2 bases and J by 1 base, with 2 bases of the junction left unmatched. The CDR3 spans 14 residues. The germline CDR1 and CDR2 sequences are MNHEY and SVGAGI. CDR3 loop: CASSYRGQSYEQYF. The CDR3 DNA is TGTGCCAGCAGTTACAGGGGACAGTCCTACGAGCAGTACTTC.

This sequence joins TRBV5-5 and TRBJ2-3; 11 bases line up with TRBD2. The germline V gene encodes CDR1 SGHKS and CDR2 YYEKEE (reference sequence). V lost 0 bases to trimming and J lost 6 bases; unmatched junction nucleotides: 3. The CDR3 consists of 15 residues. CDR3 in DNA: TGTGCCAGCAGCTTGGGACTAGCGGGACCCGATACGCAGTATTTT. Translating gives CASSLGLAGPDTQYF. Together with reference TRBV5-5 and TRBJ2-3, the CDR3 gives the full variable domain: DAGVTQSPTHLIKTRGQQVTLRCSPISGHKSVSWYQQVLGQGPQFIFQYYEKEERGRGNFPDRFSARQFPNYSSELNVNALLLGDSALYLCASSLGLAGPDTQYFGPGTRLTVL.

The chain employs TRBV28 and TRBJ1-4; weak D call: TRBD1 (5 bases). CDR1 is MDHEN, CDR2 SYDVKM, per germline. The CDR3 is 12 amino acids. The V end lost 7 bases, the J end lost 10 bases, and 13 bases lay between the germline ends. The CDR3 bases are TGTGCCAGCAACCCTAGGAGGGGAAAACTGTTTTTT. Translation: CASNPRRGKLFF.

The chain carries TRBV7-6 and TRBJ2-1; D is perhaps TRBD2 (6 bases). The CDR3 totals 16 residues. CDR1 SGHVS and CDR2 FNYEAQ come from the germline V gene. Trimming pared 1 base from V and 0 bases from J, leaving 10 bases between. CDR3 sequence: CASSLGQGGSYNEQFF. Here the CDR3 DNA reads TGTGCCAGCAGCTTAGGCCAGGGAGGCTCCTACAATGAGCAGTTCTTC.

In DNA, the CDR3 is TGTGCCAGCACCCTGGGGCTAGCGGGAGGCGAGCAGTACTTC. It codes for CASTLGLAGGEQYF. The gene calls are TRBV28 and TRBJ2-7; 11 positions agree with TRBD2. With 7 bases clipped from V and 6 bases from J, the junction kept 8 bases outside the gene matches. Germline V gives CDR1 MDHEN, CDR2 SYDVKM. The length of the CDR3 is 14 residues.

The chain is built from TRBV4-3 and TRBJ2-4, with a possible D match to TRBD1 (5 bases). Germline CDR1 reads LGHNA; CDR2 reads YSLEER. Deletions cut 0 bases from V and 0 bases from J, with 18 bases between. This CDR3 has 19 residues. Here the CDR3 DNA reads TGCGCCAGCAGCCAAGATTGGGCAGGGCTGGCAATAGCCAAAAACATTCAGTACTTC. This sequence encodes CASSQDWAGLAIAKNIQYF.

The chain uses TRBV5-1 and TRBJ2-1; maybe TRBD2 (7 bases). The germline V gene encodes CDR1 SGHRS and CDR2 YFSETQ. The CDR3 contains 16 residues. The V end lost 0 bases, the J end lost 5 bases, and 15 bases lay between the germline ends. The CDR3 loop is CASSLGARGGNNEQFF. CDR3 in DNA: TGCGCCAGCAGCTTGGGTGCTAGGGGGGGAAACAATGAGCAGTTCTTC.

The V gene is TRBV4-3, the J gene TRBJ1-6, with a weak D call TRBD1 (5 bases). The V gene's germline CDR1 is LGHNA and CDR2 YSLEER. The CDR3 totals 14 residues. The ends were cut back, 2 bases at V and 6 bases at J, with 8 bases in the middle. This CDR3 reads CASSQPRVNSPLHF. CDR3 in DNA: TGCGCCAGCAGCCAACCCAGGGTTAATTCACCCCTCCACTTT.

The chain joins TRBV27 to TRBJ2-2, with a tentative D call TRBD2 (5 bases). This CDR3 contains 15 residues. The V end was cut by 5 bases, the J end by 5 bases, with 15 bases between. Germline loops: CDR1 MNHEY, CDR2 SMNVEV (reference sequence). CDR3 nucleotides: TGTGCCAGCAGTCAAAGGGTCACGGGGACCGGGGAGCTGTTTTTT. Its protein is CASSQRVTGTGELFF.

The V call is TRBV30, the J call TRBJ1-6; D uncertain. This CDR3 contains 13 residues. Germline assignment: CDR1 GTSNPN and CDR2 SVGIG (reference sequence). V was pared by 4 bases and J by 9 bases, with 13 bases between. CDR3: CAWNPSVPSPLHF. The DNA for the CDR3 is TGTGCCTGGAACCCGTCGGTTCCTTCACCCCTCCACTTT.

The gene calls are TRBV28 and TRBJ2-2, with a tentative D call TRBD1 (6 bases). V gave up 6 bases and J gave up 1 base, with 9 bases separating them. Germline V gene data show CDR1 as MDHEN and CDR2 as SYDVKM. CDR3 length equals 14 residues. The CDR3 DNA reads TGTGCCAGCAGCCCGGGACAGAACACCGGGGAGCTGTTTTTT. This gives the protein CASSPGQNTGELFF.

The rearrangement links TRBV7-2 to TRBJ2-5, with a weak D call TRBD2 (5 bases). The CDR3 runs 13 residues. Trimming removed 0 bases at V and 9 bases at J, with 11 bases between. Germline-derived CDR1 and CDR2 are SGHTA and FQGNSA. CDR3 loop: CASSLAVPEAQYF. The CDR3 nucleotides read TGTGCCAGCAGCTTAGCGGTTCCGGAGGCCCAGTACTTC. Variable domain in full (rest from reference TRBV7-2 and TRBJ2-5): GAGVSQSPSNKVTEKGKDVELRCDPISGHTALYWYRQSLGQGLEFLIYFQGNSAPDKSGLPSDRFSAERTGGSVSTLTIQRTQQEDSAVYLCASSLAVPEAQYFGPGTRLLVL.